These 21 T cell receptor beta chains were sequenced from one sample in a study of response to subunit inactivated influenza vaccine. MiXCR, applied by TCRdb to the RT-PCR reads, yields one record per CDR3 protein. The sample includes around 500,000 distinct CDR3 sequences, approximately 10% of them seen just once. Sequenced here: PBMCs from blood, sampled about 40 days after vaccination. These receptors all come from a man aged 45-65 years who received an inactivated influenza vaccine.

This clonotype was detected a few times. The chain recombines TRBV28 with TRBJ1-1, with D hard to call. CDR1 is MDHEN, CDR2 SYDVKM, per germline. Trimming pared 5 bases from V and 6 bases from J, leaving 19 bases between. The CDR3 runs 15 residues. CDR3 sequence (DNA): TGTGCCAGCAGTCTTCAGGTGGGAGTTTTCTCTGAAGCTTTCTTT. Translation: CASSLQVGVFSEAFF.

The chain couples TRBV20-1 to TRBJ2-1, with D unclear. CDR1 and CDR2 from the germline V gene are DFQATT and SNEGSKA (reference sequence). V gave up 5 bases and J gave up 0 bases, with 8 bases separating them. The CDR3 contains 13 residues. This CDR3 reads CSARRRSYNEQFF. The CDR3 DNA reads TGCAGTGCTCGACGTCGCTCCTACAATGAGCAGTTCTTC.

This clonotype turned up a few times. The chain has TRBV4-3 and TRBJ2-4; possible D gene TRBD2, 5 bases. The V end was cut by 4 bases, the J end by 1 base, with 14 bases between. Germline V lookup: CDR1 LGHNA, CDR2 YSLEER. The CDR3 totals 16 residues. CDR3 residues: CASSRRVEVAKNIQYF. The CDR3 coding sequence is TGCGCCAGCAGCCGTCGGGTGGAGGTGGCCAAAAACATTCAGTACTTC.

This chain uses TRBV27 with TRBJ2-2; 8 bases are a match to TRBD2. J lost 2 bases, V lost 9 bases, and 11 bases had no gene match. In germline, CDR1 is MNHEY, CDR2 SMNVEV (reference sequence). This CDR3 has 16 amino acids. The CDR3 is CASTITRGANTGELFF. The CDR3 DNA is TGTGCCAGTACGATCACGCGGGGGGCAAACACCGGGGAGCTGTTTTTT.

This chain connects TRBV4-1 to TRBJ2-7, with 9 positions matching TRBD1. V trimming: 1 base; J trimming: 4 bases; junction bases outside the gene matches: 5. The CDR3 spans 15 residues. CDR1 MGHRA and CDR2 YSYEKL come from the germline V gene. CDR3 region: CASSQVGTGRYEQYF. In DNA form, the CDR3 reads TGCGCCAGCAGCCAAGTTGGGACAGGGAGATACGAGCAGTACTTC.

This chain joins TRBV5-1 and TRBJ2-7; 9 bases are a match to TRBD1. Trimming cost V 1 base and J 1 base; bases outside gene matches: 6. Germline CDR1 SGHRS, CDR2 YFSETQ. There are 16 residues in the CDR3. The DNA for the CDR3 is TGCGCCAGCAGCTTGTCGGGACAGGGATTATCCTACGAGCAGTACTTC. As protein: CASSLSGQGLSYEQYF.

This clonotype has a handful of counts. The chain joins TRBV20-1 to TRBJ2-3; 8 bases agree with TRBD2. The CDR3 extends over 14 amino acids. Looked up from germline, CDR1 is DFQATT and CDR2 is SNEGSKA (reference sequence). V shed 3 bases, J shed 5 bases, and the junction held 7 bases outside the gene matches. The CDR3 bases are TGCAGTGCTAGTATCGGGAGGGCCATAGATACGCAGTATTTT. Translated, it gives CSASIGRAIDTQYF.

This clonotype was detected only a few times. V gene TRBV11-1 combines with J gene TRBJ2-1; D tentatively reads TRBD1 or TRBD2 (5 bases each). The CDR3 is 18 amino acids. Deletions cut 1 base from V and 0 bases from J, with 16 bases between. Germline V gene sequence: CDR1 SGHAT, CDR2 FQDESV (reference sequence). The CDR3 region is CASSLGGSWGSSYNEQFF. CDR3 sequence (DNA): TGTGCCAGCAGCTTAGGGGGTTCTTGGGGGAGCTCCTACAATGAGCAGTTCTTC.

This clonotype was counted only a few times. This chain connects TRBV25-1 to TRBJ1-2, with D unclear. Between the trimmed V and J ends, which lost 6 bases and 2 bases, there was a span of 22 bases. Germline V gene lookup returns CDR1 MGHDK and CDR2 SYGVNS. The CDR3 covers 17 residues. DNA for the CDR3: TGTGCCAGCAGAGCCGGCGGTCGCAGGCTCGGGAACTATGGCTACACCTTC. This sequence encodes CASRAGGRRLGNYGYTF.

This clonotype was seen only a few times. The rearrangement links TRBV7-2 to TRBJ1-6, with TRBD1 as a possible D gene (5 bases). Germline loops: CDR1 SGHTA, CDR2 FQGNSA. Trimming took off 1 base at V and 6 bases at J, with 13 bases between the two ends. The CDR3 length is 16 residues. In DNA form, the CDR3 reads TGTGCCAGCAGCTTAGTCCCGGGGGGTACTAATTCACCCCTCCACTTT. It encodes CASSLVPGGTNSPLHF.

The J gene is TRBJ2-7, the V gene TRBV9, with 10 bases fitting TRBD2. The CDR3 contains 17 residues. Germline loops: CDR1 SGDLS, CDR2 YYNGEE. V lost 0 bases and J lost 5; bases outside the gene matches: 11. The CDR3 region is CASSVEGSLAGDHEQYF. The CDR3 DNA sequence: TGTGCCAGCAGCGTAGAAGGATCTCTAGCGGGAGACCACGAGCAGTACTTC.

This clonotype was found a few times. V and J are TRBV12-3 or TRBV12-4 and TRBJ1-6; no definite D call. The CDR3 is 15 residues long. V was cut by 0 bases and J by 7 bases, with 10 bases left in between. The CDR3 DNA sequence: TGTGCCAGCAGTTTAGCGCTAAATGGGAATTCACCCCTCCACTTT. Protein sequence: CASSLALNGNSPLHF.

This clonotype was recorded a few times. The chain employs TRBV10-3 and TRBJ1-3; weak D call: TRBD1 (6 bases). This CDR3 has 14 amino acids. V lost 0 bases, J lost 5 bases, and 8 bases lay in between. Per germline, CDR1 ENHRY and CDR2 SYGVKD. CDR3 protein: CAISESQGRNTIYF. The CDR3 DNA reads as TGTGCCATCAGTGAGTCCCAGGGGAGAAACACCATATATTTT.

This clonotype was detected only a few times. CDR3 in DNA: TGCAGTGCTAGACCTCTCACTAGGGGACATTCCTACGAGCAGTACTTC. Translation: CSARPLTRGHSYEQYF. The rearrangement uses TRBV20-1 and TRBJ2-7; D possibly corresponds to TRBD1 (6 bases). The CDR3 is made up of 16 amino acids. Per the germline V gene, CDR1 is DFQATT and CDR2 is SNEGSKA (reference sequence). V shed 2 bases and J shed 1 base, with 18 bases lying between them.

This clonotype was counted many times. The chain joins TRBV5-4 to TRBJ2-3, with 8 bases identical to TRBD1. The V segment lost 9 bases and the J segment 1 base; nucleotides outside the gene matches: 4. Germline V gives CDR1 SGHNT, CDR2 YYREEE (reference sequence). The CDR3 length is 13 residues. CDR3 sequence: CATRGQGTDTQYF. In DNA, the CDR3 is TGTGCCACCAGGGGGCAAGGCACAGATACGCAGTATTTT.

V and J are TRBV7-2 and TRBJ2-1, with TRBD2 identical over 13 bases. V gave up 5 bases and J gave up 6 bases; unmatched junction bases: 4. Germline CDR1 and CDR2: SGHTA and FQGNSA. This CDR3 is built from 15 residues. CDR3 bases: TGTGCCAGCAGCATCGGACTAGCGGGGGCCAATGAGCAGTTCTTC. The encoded protein is CASSIGLAGANEQFF.

This clonotype has more than one count but fewer than ten. Relative to the germline gene, one junction end is altered; a read error may explain this. The V and J genes are TRBV3-1 and TRBJ1-2; a weak D match, TRBD1 (5 bases). The germline gives CDR1 LGHDT, CDR2 YNNKEL (reference sequence). CDR3 length: 11 amino acids. This chain's CDR3 is CASSQGPGQVF. DNA of the CDR3: TGTGCCAGCAGCCAAGGACCGGGGCAGGTCTTC.

This clonotype has just a few counts. V is TRBV11-3 and J is TRBJ2-1; D is tentatively TRBD1 or TRBD2 (5 bases each). The ends were cut back, 5 bases at V and 6 bases at J, with 11 bases in the middle. CDR1 SGHNT and CDR2 YENEEA come from the germline V gene. This CDR3 region has 13 residues. This CDR3 reads CASSTEGTNEQFF. As DNA, the CDR3 is TGTGCCAGCAGCACCGAGGGGACCAATGAGCAGTTCTTC.

This clonotype was seen a handful of times. The genes are TRBV7-8 and TRBJ2-7; possibly TRBD1 for D (5 bases). V lost 1 base to trimming and J lost 2 bases, with 9 bases between them. CDR1 SGHVS and CDR2 FQNEAQ come from the germline V gene. The CDR3 is 14 residues long. In nucleotides, the CDR3 is TGTGCCAGCAGCTTAGAAAGACAGCCCTACGAGCAGTACTTC. This gives the protein CASSLERQPYEQYF.

The V call is TRBV20-1, the J call TRBJ1-1; 8 nucleotides agree with TRBD1. Germline CDR1 is DFQATT and CDR2 is SNEGSKA (reference sequence). The CDR3 length is 10 residues. V lost 8 bases to trimming and J lost 11 bases; unmatched junction nucleotides: 7. CDR3 region: CSTPRTGAFF. The CDR3 DNA is TGCAGTACCCCCCGGACAGGGGCTTTCTTT.

The chain links TRBV20-1 to TRBJ2-4; no definite D call. In germline, CDR1 is DFQATT, CDR2 SNEGSKA (reference sequence). The V and J ends lost 5 bases and 9 bases respectively, with 17 bases between them. This CDR3 region has 13 residues. As DNA, the CDR3 is TGCAGTGCTCCCCCCCCCCTGGACGGCATTCAGTACTTC. Translated: CSAPPPLDGIQYF.